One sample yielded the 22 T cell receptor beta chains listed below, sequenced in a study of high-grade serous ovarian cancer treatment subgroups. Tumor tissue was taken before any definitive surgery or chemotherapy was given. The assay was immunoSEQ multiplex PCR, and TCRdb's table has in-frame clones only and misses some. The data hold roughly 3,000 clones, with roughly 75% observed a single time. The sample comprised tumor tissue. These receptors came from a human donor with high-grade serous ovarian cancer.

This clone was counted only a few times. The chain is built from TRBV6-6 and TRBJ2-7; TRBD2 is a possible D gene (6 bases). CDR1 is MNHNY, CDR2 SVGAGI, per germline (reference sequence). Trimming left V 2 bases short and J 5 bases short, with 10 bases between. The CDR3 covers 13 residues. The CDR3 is CASSYGGSDEQYF. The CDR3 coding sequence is TGTGCCAGCAGTTACGGAGGGTCGGACGAGCAGTACTTC.

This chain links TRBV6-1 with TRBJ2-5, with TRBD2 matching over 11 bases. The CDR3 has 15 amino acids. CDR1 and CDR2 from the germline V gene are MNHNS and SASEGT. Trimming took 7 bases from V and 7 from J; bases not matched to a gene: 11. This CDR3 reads CASKIAGGPVGTQYF. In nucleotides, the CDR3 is TGTGCCAGCAAAATAGCGGGGGGGCCGGTCGGGACCCAGTACTTC.

This CDR3 is CASSSDRGITEAFF. CDR3 nucleotides: TGCGCCAGCAGCTCTGACAGGGGAATCACTGAAGCTTTCTTT. This chain links TRBV5-1 with TRBJ1-1, with TRBD1 identical over 8 bases. The germline gives CDR1 SGHRS, CDR2 YFSETQ. The CDR3 is made up of 14 amino acids. V trimming: 3 bases; J trimming: 4 bases; junction bases outside the gene matches: 5.

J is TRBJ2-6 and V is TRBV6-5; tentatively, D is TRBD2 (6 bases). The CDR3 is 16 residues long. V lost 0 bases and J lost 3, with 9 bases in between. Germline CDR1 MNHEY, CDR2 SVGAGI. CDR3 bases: TGTGCCAGCAGTTACTCGTCCGGGAGTGGGGCCAACGTCCTGACTTTC. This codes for CASSYSSGSGANVLTF.

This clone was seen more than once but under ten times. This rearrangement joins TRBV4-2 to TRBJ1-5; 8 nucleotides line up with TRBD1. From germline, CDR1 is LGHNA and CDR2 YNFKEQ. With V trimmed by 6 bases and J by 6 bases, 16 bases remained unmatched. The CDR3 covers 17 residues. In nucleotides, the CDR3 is TGTGCCAGCAGTCGAACAGGGGGGATAGCGGCGGGTCAGCCCCAGCATTTT. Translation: CASSRTGGIAAGQPQHF.

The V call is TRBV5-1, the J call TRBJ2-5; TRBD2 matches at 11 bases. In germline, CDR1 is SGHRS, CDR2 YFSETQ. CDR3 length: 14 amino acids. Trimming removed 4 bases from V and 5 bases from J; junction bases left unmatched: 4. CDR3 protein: CASSIAGGAETQYF. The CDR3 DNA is TGCGCCAGCAGCATAGCGGGGGGGGCGGAGACCCAGTACTTC. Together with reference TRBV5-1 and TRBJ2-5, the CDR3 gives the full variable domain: KAGVTQTPRYLIKTRGQQVTLSCSPISGHRSVSWYQQTPGQGLQFLFEYFSETQRNKGNFPGRFSGRQFSNSRSEMNVSTLELGDSALYLCASSIAGGAETQYFGPGTRLLVL.

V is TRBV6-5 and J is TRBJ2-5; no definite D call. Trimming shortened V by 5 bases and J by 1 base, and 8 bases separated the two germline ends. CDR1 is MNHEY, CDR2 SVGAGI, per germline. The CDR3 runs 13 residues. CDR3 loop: CASSLQVQETQYF. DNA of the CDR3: TGTGCCAGCAGTCTACAAGTCCAAGAGACCCAGTACTTC.

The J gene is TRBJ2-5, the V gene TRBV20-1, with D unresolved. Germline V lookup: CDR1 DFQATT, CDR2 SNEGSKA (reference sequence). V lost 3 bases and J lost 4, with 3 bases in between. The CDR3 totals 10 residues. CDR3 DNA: TGCAGTGCTAGGGGAGAGACCCAGTACTTC. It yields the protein CSARGETQYF.

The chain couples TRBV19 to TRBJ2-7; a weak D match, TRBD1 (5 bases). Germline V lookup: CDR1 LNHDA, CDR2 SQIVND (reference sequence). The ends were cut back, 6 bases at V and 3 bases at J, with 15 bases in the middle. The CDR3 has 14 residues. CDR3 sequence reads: CASSQPGNDYEQYF. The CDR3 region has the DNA TGTGCCAGTAGCCAACCAGGGAATGACTACGAGCAGTACTTC. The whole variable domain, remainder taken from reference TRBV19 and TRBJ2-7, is DGGITQSPKYLFRKEGQNVTLSCEQNLNHDAMYWYRQDPGQGLRLIYYSQIVNDFQKGDIAEGYSVSREKKESFPLTVTSAQKNPTAFYLCASSQPGNDYEQYFGPGTRLTVT.

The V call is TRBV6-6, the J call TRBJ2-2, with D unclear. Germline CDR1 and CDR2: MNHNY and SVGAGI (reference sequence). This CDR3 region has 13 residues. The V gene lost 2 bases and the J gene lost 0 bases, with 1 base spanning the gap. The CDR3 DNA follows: TGTGCCAGCAGTTACCCGAACACCGGGGAGCTGTTTTTT. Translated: CASSYPNTGELFF.

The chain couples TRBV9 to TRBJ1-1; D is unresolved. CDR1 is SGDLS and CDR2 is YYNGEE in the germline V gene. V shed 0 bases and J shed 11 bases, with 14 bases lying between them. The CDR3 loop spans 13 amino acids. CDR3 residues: CASSVGATSLAFF. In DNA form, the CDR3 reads TGTGCCAGCAGCGTAGGTGCGACATCTCTCGCTTTCTTT.

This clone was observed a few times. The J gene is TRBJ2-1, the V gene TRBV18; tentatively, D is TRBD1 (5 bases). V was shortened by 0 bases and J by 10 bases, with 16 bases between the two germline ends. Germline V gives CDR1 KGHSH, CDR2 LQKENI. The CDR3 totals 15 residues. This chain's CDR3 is CASSPPSHSQEEQFF. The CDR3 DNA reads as TGTGCCAGCTCACCACCCAGCCACTCACAGGAAGAGCAGTTCTTC.

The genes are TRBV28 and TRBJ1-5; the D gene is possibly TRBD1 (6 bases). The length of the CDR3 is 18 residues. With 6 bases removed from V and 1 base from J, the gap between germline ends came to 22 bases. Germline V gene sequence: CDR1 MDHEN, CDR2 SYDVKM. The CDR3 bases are TGTGCCAGCAGGGGGGCAAGGGGAGGGGTGGTCAGCAATCAGCCCCAGCATTTT. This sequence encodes CASRGARGGVVSNQPQHF. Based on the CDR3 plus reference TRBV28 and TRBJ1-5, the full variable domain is DVKVTQSSRYLVKRTGEKVFLECVQDMDHENMFWYRQDPGLGLRLIYFSYDVKMKEKGDIPEGYSVSREKKERFSLILESASTNQTSMYLCASRGARGGVVSNQPQHFGDGTRLSIL.

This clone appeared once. The CDR3 region has the DNA TGTGCCAGCAGTGTTGAGCCAGGCCATCAGGCTTTCTTT. Translation gives CASSVEPGHQAFF. The chain joins TRBV6-1 to TRBJ1-1, with D unclear. The CDR3 extends over 13 amino acids. V shed 4 bases and J shed 11 bases, with 17 bases lying between them. Per the germline V gene, CDR1 is MNHNS and CDR2 is SASEGT.

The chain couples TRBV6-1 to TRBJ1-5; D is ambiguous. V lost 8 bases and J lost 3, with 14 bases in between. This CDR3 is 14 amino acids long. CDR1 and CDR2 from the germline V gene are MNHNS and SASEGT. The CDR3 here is CASSRRADNQPQHF. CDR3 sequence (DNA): TGTGCCAGCTCTAGACGGGCAGACAATCAGCCCCAGCATTTT.

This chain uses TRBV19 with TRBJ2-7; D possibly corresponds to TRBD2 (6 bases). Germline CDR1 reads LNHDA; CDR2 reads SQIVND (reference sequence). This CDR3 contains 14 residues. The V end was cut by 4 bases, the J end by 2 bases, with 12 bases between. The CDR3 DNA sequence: TGTGCCAGTAGTACCTTAGCGGATACCTACGAGCAGTACTTC. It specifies CASSTLADTYEQYF.

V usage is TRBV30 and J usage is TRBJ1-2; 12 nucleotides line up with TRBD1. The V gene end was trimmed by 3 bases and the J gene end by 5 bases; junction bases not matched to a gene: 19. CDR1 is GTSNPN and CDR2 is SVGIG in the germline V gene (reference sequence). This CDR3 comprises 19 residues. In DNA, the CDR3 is TGTGCCTGGAGCCCCGAACCCGGGACAGGGGGCTTTCTCGGGTATGGCTACACCTTC. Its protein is CAWSPEPGTGGFLGYGYTF.

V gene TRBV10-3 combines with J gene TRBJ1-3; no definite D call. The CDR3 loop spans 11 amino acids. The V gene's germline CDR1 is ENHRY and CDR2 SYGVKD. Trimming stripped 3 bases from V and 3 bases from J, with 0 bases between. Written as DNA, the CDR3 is TGTGCCATCAGTGATGGAAACACCATATATTTT. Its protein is CAISDGNTIYF.

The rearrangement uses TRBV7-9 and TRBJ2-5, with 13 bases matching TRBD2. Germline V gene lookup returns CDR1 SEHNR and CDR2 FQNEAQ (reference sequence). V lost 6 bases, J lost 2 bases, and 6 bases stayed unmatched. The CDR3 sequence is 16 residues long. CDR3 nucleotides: TGTGCCAGCAGATTGGGGACTAGCGGGATGCAAGAGACCCAGTACTTC. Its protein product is CASRLGTSGMQETQYF.

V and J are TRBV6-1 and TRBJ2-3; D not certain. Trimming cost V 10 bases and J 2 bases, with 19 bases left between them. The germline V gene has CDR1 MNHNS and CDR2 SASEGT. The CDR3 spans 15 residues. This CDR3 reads CATEPLKDPTDTQYF. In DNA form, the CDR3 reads TGTGCCACCGAGCCCCTCAAGGATCCCACAGATACGCAGTATTTT.

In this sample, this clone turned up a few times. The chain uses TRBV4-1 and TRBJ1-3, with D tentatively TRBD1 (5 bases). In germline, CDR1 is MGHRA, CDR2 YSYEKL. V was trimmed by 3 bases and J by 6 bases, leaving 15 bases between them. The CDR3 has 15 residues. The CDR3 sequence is CASSHPDGGQNTIYF. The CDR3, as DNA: TGCGCCAGCAGCCATCCGGACGGGGGTCAAAACACCATATATTTT.

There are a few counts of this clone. The CDR3 sequence is CASSPGLGGHEQFF. In DNA form, the CDR3 reads TGTGCCAGCTCACCGGGACTTGGAGGTCATGAGCAGTTCTTC. The chain joins TRBV18 to TRBJ2-1; perhaps TRBD2 as D (6 bases). Germline CDR1 and CDR2: KGHSH and LQKENI. Trimming stripped 3 bases from V and 8 bases from J, with 14 bases between. The CDR3 loop spans 14 amino acids.